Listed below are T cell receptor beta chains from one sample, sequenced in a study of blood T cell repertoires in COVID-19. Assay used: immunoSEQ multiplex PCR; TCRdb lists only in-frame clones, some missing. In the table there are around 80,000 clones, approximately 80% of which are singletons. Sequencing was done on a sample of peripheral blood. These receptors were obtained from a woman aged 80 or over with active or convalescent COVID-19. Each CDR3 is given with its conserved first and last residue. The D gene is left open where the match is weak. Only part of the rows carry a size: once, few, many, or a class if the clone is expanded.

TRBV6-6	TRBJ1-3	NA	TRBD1	TGTGCCAGCAGTTGGGGGACAGGGGGAAACACCATATATTTT	CASSWGTGGNTIYF
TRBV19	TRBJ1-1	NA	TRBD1	TGTGCCAGTAGTTCGACAGGGAACGCTTTCTTT	CASSSTGNAFF
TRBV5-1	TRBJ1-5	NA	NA	TGCGCCAGCAGCTTGTCAGGGCGAAATCAGCCCCAGCATTTT	CASSLSGRNQPQHF
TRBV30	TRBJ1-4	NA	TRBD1	TGTGCCTGGAGCTTAGGGGACAGTCCTAATGAAAAACTGTTTTTT	CAWSLGDSPNEKLFF
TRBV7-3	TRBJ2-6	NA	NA	TGTGCCAGCAGGGGCCAGGGGTCTGGGGCCAACGTCCTGACTTTC	CASRGQGSGANVLTF
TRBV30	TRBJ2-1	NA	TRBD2	TGTGCCTACCTCAGGACTAGCGGTGATGAGCAGTTCTTC	CAYLRTSGDEQFF
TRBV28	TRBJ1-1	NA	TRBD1	TGTGCCAGCAGTTTATGGTGGGACAGGGGAATAGCTTTCTTT	CASSLWWDRGIAFF
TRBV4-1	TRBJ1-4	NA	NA	TGCGCCAGCAGCCAAGGTTACGGGGATACTAATGAAAAACTGTTTTTT	CASSQGYGDTNEKLFF
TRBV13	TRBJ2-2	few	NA	TGTGCCAGCAGCTTAGAGACAGTAAACACCGGGGAGCTGTTTTTT	CASSLETVNTGELFF
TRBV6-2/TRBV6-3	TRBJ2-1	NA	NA	TGTGCCAGCAGTTTCTGGACTTCCTACAATGAGCAGTTCTTC	CASSFWTSYNEQFF
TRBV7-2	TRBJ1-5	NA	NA	TGTGCCAGCAGCCACCCACAAAATCAGCCCCAGCATTTT	CASSHPQNQPQHF
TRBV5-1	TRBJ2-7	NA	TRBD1	TGCGCCAGCAGCTTCCAAGGCCCGGGACAGATATCCTACGAGCAGTACTTC	CASSFQGPGQISYEQYF
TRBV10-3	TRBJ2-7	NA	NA	TGTGCCATCAAGTCCCCCGTTAGCGAGCAGTACTTC	CAIKSPVSEQYF
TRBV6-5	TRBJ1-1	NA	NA	TGTGCCAGCAGTTACTCCTCCAGGGTGAACACTGAAGCTTTCTTT	CASSYSSRVNTEAFF
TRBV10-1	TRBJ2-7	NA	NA	TGCGCCAGCATTCGGGTCCGGGATTACATCGCCCTCTCCTTATGCGAGCAGTACTTC	CASIRVRDYIALSLCEQYF
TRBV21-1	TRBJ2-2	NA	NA	TGTGCCAGTATGACTAGCGGGAGGGCTGCGAACACCGGGGAGCTGTTTTTT	CASMTSGRAANTGELFF
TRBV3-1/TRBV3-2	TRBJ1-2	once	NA	TGTGCCAGCAGCCAAGCGTCAGGGATCTACTATGGCTACACCTTC	CASSQASGIYYGYTF
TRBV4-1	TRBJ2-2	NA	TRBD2	TGCGCCAGCAGCCAACTTGTCCAGCGGGAGGTAATAGCCGGGGAGCTGTTTTTT	CASSQLVQREVIAGELFF
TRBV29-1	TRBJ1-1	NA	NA	TGCAGCGTGCACGCCACGCGGCTGGAAGAAGCTTTCTTT	CSVHATRLEEAFF
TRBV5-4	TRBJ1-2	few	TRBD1	TGTGCCAGCAGCTCCGTAGGGACAGGGGAATATGGCTACACCTTC	CASSSVGTGEYGYTF
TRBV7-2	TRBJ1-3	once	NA	TGTGCCAGCAGCTTTAACTCTGGAAACACCATATATTTT	CASSFNSGNTIYF
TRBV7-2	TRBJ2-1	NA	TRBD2	TGTGCCAGCAGCCCCCCCGGTCTGCGGGGGGGAAGAGAGCAGTTCTTC	CASSPPGLRGGREQFF
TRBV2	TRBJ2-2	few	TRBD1	TGTGCCAGCAATGTTGACAGGGGGAACACCGGGGAGCTGTTTTTT	CASNVDRGNTGELFF
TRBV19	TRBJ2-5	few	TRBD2	TGTGCCAGTAGTGTATCAGGACTAGCGGGAGGGGAGACCCAGTACTTC	CASSVSGLAGGETQYF
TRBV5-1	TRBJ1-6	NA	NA	TGCGCCAGCAGCTTGGCCGAGGGTGCCCTCCACTTT	CASSLAEGALHF
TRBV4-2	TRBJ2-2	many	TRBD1	TGTGCCAGCAGCCCCGGGACAGGGAGCACCGGGGAGCTGTTTTTT	CASSPGTGSTGELFF
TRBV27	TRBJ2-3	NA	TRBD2	TGTGCCAGCACCACTCCCGCACTAGCGGGATATAGAGATACGCAGTATTTT	CASTTPALAGYRDTQYF
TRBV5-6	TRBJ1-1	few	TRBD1	TGTGCCAGCAGGCGGGACAGCTCTGAAGCTTTCTTT	CASRRDSSEAFF
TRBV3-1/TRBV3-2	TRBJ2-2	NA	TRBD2	TGTGCCAGCAGCCAAGATTGGACTAGCGGGGGGCTGACCGGGGAGCTGTTTTTT	CASSQDWTSGGLTGELFF
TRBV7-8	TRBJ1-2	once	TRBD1	TGTGCCAGCAGCTTGACAGGGTTAAACTATGGCTACACCTTC	CASSLTGLNYGYTF
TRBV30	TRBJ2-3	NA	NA	TGTGCCTGGAGTGTAGAGGGTGCCCCCACAGATACGCAGTATTTT	CAWSVEGAPTDTQYF
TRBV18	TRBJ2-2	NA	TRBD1	TGTGCCAGCTCGCCGGGACAGGGGCCCGAGGAACTGTTTTTT	CASSPGQGPEELFF
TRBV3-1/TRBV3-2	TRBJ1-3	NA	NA	TGTGCCAGCTCTGTATCCTCTGGAAACACCATATATTTT	CASSVSSGNTIYF